This section outlines one TCR beta chain sequence together with its context. This CDR3 region has 15 residues. Germline V gives CDR1 SEHNR, CDR2 FQNEAQ (reference sequence). V shed 3 bases and J 1 base; nucleotides not matched to a gene: 1. This sample is drawn from a study of blood T cell repertoires in COVID-19. Assay: immunoSEQ multiplex PCR; the TCRdb copy retains only in-frame clones and omits some. The sample includes about 160,000 clones, approximately 75% of them seen just once. This receptor was identified in a human donor in a cohort sampled during active COVID-19. The sample comprised peripheral blood. V gene TRBV7-9 combines with J gene TRBJ1-5; 9 bases line up with TRBD1. CDR3 sequence (DNA): TGTGCCAGCAGCTTGGGACAGGGCAGCAATCAGCCCCAGCATTTT. This codes for CASSLGQGSNQPQHF.